This T cell receptor (beta chain) was profiled in a study of blood T cell repertoires in COVID-19. Overall study context: Researchers got acute and convalescent COVID-19 samples from the United States, Italy and Spain. Nucleic acid was either cDNA or gDNA, and it came from T cells, B-cell-depleted T cells, or PBMCs.

Germline CDR1 LNHDA, CDR2 SQIVND (reference sequence). The CDR3 has 12 amino acids. With 5 bases removed from V and 4 bases from J, the gap between germline ends came to 6 bases. Under the authors' procedure: Estimation of nucleated cell counts was performed using reference gene primer amplification. TCRdb keeps only in-frame clones here, not all; method: immunoSEQ multiplex PCR. V, J and clone size are taken as reported in that table, and D and trimming were inferred from the DNA itself. Of about 200,000 clones detected, more than 75% appear once; the ten largest clones hold under 6.5%. Sequencing input: peripheral blood. This TCR was recovered from a man in his forties or fifties with active or convalescent COVID-19. This rearrangement joins TRBV19 to TRBJ1-5; D not resolved. CDR3 DNA sequence: TGTGCCAGTAGTCGAGCGAATCAGCCCCAGCATTTT. It translates to CASSRANQPQHF.